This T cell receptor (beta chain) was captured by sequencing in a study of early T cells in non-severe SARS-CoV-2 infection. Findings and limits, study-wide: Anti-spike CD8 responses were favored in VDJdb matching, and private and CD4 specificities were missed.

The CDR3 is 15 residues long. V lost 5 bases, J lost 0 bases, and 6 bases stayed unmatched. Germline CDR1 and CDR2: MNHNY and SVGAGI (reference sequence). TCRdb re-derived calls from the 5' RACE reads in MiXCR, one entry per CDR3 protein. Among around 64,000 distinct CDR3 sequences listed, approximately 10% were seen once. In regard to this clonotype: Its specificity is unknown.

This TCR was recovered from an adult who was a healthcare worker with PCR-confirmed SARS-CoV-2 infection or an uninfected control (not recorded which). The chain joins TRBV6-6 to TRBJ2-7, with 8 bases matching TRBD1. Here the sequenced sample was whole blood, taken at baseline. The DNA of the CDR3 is TGTGCCAGCAGTAATTACAGGGGGAGCTCCTACGAGCAGTACTTC. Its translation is CASSNYRGSSYEQYF.